A selection of T cell receptor beta chains follows, all from one sample in a study of blood T cell repertoires in COVID-19. Here immunoSEQ multiplex PCR was the method, and the copy in TCRdb shows in-frame clones only, minus some. The sample contains hundreds of thousands of clones, more than 85% of which appear only once. The sample taken for sequencing was peripheral blood. These receptors all stem from a woman in her thirties with acute or convalescent COVID-19. Both conserved end residues are trimmed from each CDR3.

ASSRQGVSGYT | TRBJ1-2 | TRBV7-3
ASSLDGLSGGRTDTQY | TRBJ2-3 | TRBV5-4
ASSSTGGPGEKLF | TRBJ1-4 | TRBV5-1
ASSSDRGTRDSPLH | TRBJ1-6 | TRBV5-8
ASSQANSGNTIY | TRBJ1-3 | TRBV3-1/TRBV3-2
ASSLIYGDTQY | TRBJ2-3 | TRBV11-2
ASSVGGQGAEAF | TRBJ1-1 | TRBV9
ASSSQGSNEKLF | TRBJ1-4 | TRBV7-9
ASSPVPGQGVDTQY | TRBJ2-3 | TRBV7-6
ASSQEPNYGYT | TRBJ1-2 | TRBV6-5
ASSEVRSNYSPLH | TRBJ1-6 | TRBV6-1
SVEIRPPVYEQY | TRBJ2-7 | TRBV29-1
ASSPGWGENEQY | TRBJ2-7 | TRBV5-8
ASSLAGWGGFGELF | TRBJ2-2 | TRBV7-7
SVGTSVETQY | TRBJ2-5 | TRBV29-1
ASSRDRVNEQY | TRBJ2-7 | TRBV2
ASSPGTGKNGYT | TRBJ1-2 | TRBV6-5
ASSDGTSGGIETQY | TRBJ2-5 | TRBV5-4
ASSLSGVETQY | TRBJ2-5 | TRBV5-5
ASSLRANYGYT | TRBJ1-2 | TRBV5-6
ASSSWGGSNQPQH | TRBJ1-5 | TRBV27
AWKEGPYNEQF | TRBJ2-1 | TRBV30
ASSYTREGGTGELF | TRBJ2-2 | TRBV6-6
ASSLAPGQAFNQPQH | TRBJ1-5 | TRBV7-8
ASSWGQLYGYT | TRBJ1-2 | TRBV11-2
ASSLPGTASYEQY | TRBJ2-7 | TRBV7-9
ASMERRGGETQGTGELF | TRBJ2-2 | TRBV2
ASSDLQGGF | TRBJ2-1 | TRBV25-1
ASSADRVGGYT | TRBJ1-2 | TRBV7-9
ASSLAGLLENTIY | TRBJ1-3 | TRBV13
ASSTGVVAKNIQY | TRBJ2-4 | TRBV4-1
ASTGGLNTEAF | TRBJ1-1 | TRBV18
ASSYRSPGSLH | TRBJ1-6 | TRBV27
ASSVRLAGGTGELF | TRBJ2-2 | TRBV5-8
ASSLEAGLNQPQH | TRBJ1-5 | TRBV7-2
ASSLGRAQNIQY | TRBJ2-4 | TRBV28
AAKPDRGGTEAF | TRBJ1-1 | TRBV19
ASARGFWNTEAF | TRBJ1-1 | TRBV28
ASSPGSRSYNEQF | TRBJ2-1 | TRBV6-2/TRBV6-3
ASSFAGGPADTQY | TRBJ2-3 | TRBV27
ASSPMINDRAVDIRYGYT | TRBJ1-2 | TRBV6-6
ASSLADRDFHGYT | TRBJ1-2 | TRBV5-1
ASSPGEYTEAF | TRBJ1-1 | TRBV18
ASSEVKNKQF | TRBJ2-1 | TRBV2
ASSQGVSGELF | TRBJ2-2 | TRBV10-1
ATSRGDRDNSPLH | TRBJ1-6 | TRBV15
ASSQRDNQPQH | TRBJ1-5 | TRBV4-1
ASSQGASGGTNLNTGELF | TRBJ2-2 | TRBV4-1
ASSLWGGTEAF | TRBJ1-1 | TRBV5-1
ASSESLLSPLH | TRBJ1-6 | TRBV6-1
ASSLPWGEAGELF | TRBJ2-2 | TRBV5-4
ASRSSGDEQF | TRBJ2-1 | TRBV3-1/TRBV3-2
ASSESAYRVSDTGELF | TRBJ2-2 | TRBV7-9
ASSPSGEQY | TRBJ2-7 | TRBV11-2
ASSAGTSGTNEQF | TRBJ2-1 | TRBV9
ASSARDRGYT | TRBJ1-2 | TRBV9
ASSTSLRGANEKLF | TRBJ1-4 | TRBV27